A single sample gave rise to the 18 T cell receptor beta chains below, sequenced in a study of B cell selection in AIRE deficiency. CD4+CD127+ cells were sorted as the conventional CD4 T cells. Clones were sequenced by immunoSEQ multiplex PCR, and TCRdb holds only the in-frame ones, with some missing. The data show about 24,000 clones, about 96% seen once. Sequencing was done on a sample of CD4+CD127+ conventional T cells sorted from PBMCs. These receptors were collected from a human donor in good health.

A few counts support this clone. The V call is TRBV6-5, the J call TRBJ2-1; 16 nucleotides line up with TRBD2. Germline loops: CDR1 MNHEY, CDR2 SVGAGI. The CDR3 contains 13 residues. V lost 11 bases to trimming and J lost 9 bases; unmatched junction nucleotides: 4. The CDR3 reads CAAGTSGRGEQFF. CDR3 nucleotides: TGTGCCGCGGGGACTAGCGGGAGGGGTGAGCAGTTCTTC.

This clone has just one count. The gene calls are TRBV5-5 and TRBJ2-5, with D maybe TRBD1 (6 bases). Per the germline V gene, CDR1 is SGHKS and CDR2 is YYEKEE (reference sequence). Trimming left V 4 bases short and J 2 bases short, with 9 bases between. This CDR3 is built from 13 residues. The CDR3 DNA reads TGTGCCAGCAGCCGGACAGTTCAAGAGACCCAGTACTTC. This encodes CASSRTVQETQYF.

This sequence joins TRBV4-2 and TRBJ2-5; 8 positions match TRBD2. TRBJ2-7 matches the DNA end more closely, so the J call is doubtful. CDR3 length: 15 residues. Germline loops: CDR1 LGHNA, CDR2 YNFKEQ. The DNA for the CDR3 is TGTGCCAGCAGCCAATCACCGGGAGGGACCTACGAGCAGTACTTC. This translates into CASSQSPGGTYEQYF.

In its sample, this clone was seen once. The genes are TRBV7-2 and TRBJ2-1; D might be TRBD1 (6 bases). The V end was cut by 5 bases, the J end by 7 bases, with 18 bases between. The CDR3 extends over 15 amino acids. Germline loops: CDR1 SGHTA, CDR2 FQGNSA. CDR3 protein: CASSPSRQGKNEQFF. The CDR3 DNA reads TGTGCCAGCAGCCCCTCCCGGCAGGGGAAGAATGAGCAGTTCTTC.

The chain joins TRBV7-2 to TRBJ2-6, with TRBD2 matching over 10 bases. V trimming: 4 bases; J trimming: 2 bases; junction bases outside the gene matches: 5. This CDR3 has 17 residues. The germline gives CDR1 SGHTA, CDR2 FQGNSA. The CDR3 nucleotides are TGTGCCAGCAGCTCCAAGCGGGAGGGCCCTGGGGCCAACGTCCTGACTTTC. Translated: CASSSKREGPGANVLTF. Together with reference TRBV7-2 and TRBJ2-6, the CDR3 gives the full variable domain: GAGVSQSPSNKVTEKGKDVELRCDPISGHTALYWYRQSLGQGLEFLIYFQGNSAPDKSGLPSDRFSAERTGGSVSTLTIQRTQQEDSAVYLCASSSKREGPGANVLTFGAGSRLTVL.

The chain couples TRBV18 to TRBJ2-7, with 7 bases matching TRBD2. CDR3 length: 14 residues. The V segment lost 6 bases and the J segment 3 bases; nucleotides outside the gene matches: 8. Per germline, CDR1 KGHSH and CDR2 LQKENI. CDR3 sequence: CASSSTGLSYEQYF. The DNA of the CDR3 is TGTGCCAGCTCTTCGACGGGACTAAGCTACGAGCAGTACTTC.

The V gene is TRBV19, the J gene TRBJ1-1, with D possibly matching TRBD1 (5 bases). CDR3 length: 13 amino acids. Germline V gene data show CDR1 as LNHDA and CDR2 as SQIVND (reference sequence). Trimming shortened V by 5 bases and J by 10 bases, and 17 bases separated the two germline ends. In DNA, the CDR3 is TGTGCCAGTAGTGCGAGGGGCCTCCGAAGAGCTTTCTTT. Translated, it gives CASSARGLRRAFF.

The rearrangement uses TRBV7-3 and TRBJ2-7; D is possibly TRBD2 (6 bases). V lost 2 bases, J lost 2 bases, and 13 bases lay in between. The germline gives CDR1 SGHTA, CDR2 FQGTGA. There are 15 residues in the CDR3. The CDR3 loop reads CASSLSSAGPYEQYF. The CDR3 DNA follows: TGTGCCAGCAGCTTATCCTCAGCGGGCCCCTACGAGCAGTACTTC.

The chain is built from TRBV7-2 and TRBJ2-5; 11 nucleotides line up with TRBD1. The CDR3 has 17 residues. The germline V gene has CDR1 SGHTA and CDR2 FQGNSA. Trimming at V came to 1 base and at J to 5 bases, leaving 9 bases not matched to a gene. As DNA, the CDR3 is TGTGCCAGCAGCTTAGGTCAAGCGGGACAGGGGGGGGAGACCCAGTACTTC. It encodes CASSLGQAGQGGETQYF. Filled out from reference TRBV7-2 and TRBJ2-5, the complete variable domain reads GAGVSQSPSNKVTEKGKDVELRCDPISGHTALYWYRQSLGQGLEFLIYFQGNSAPDKSGLPSDRFSAERTGGSVSTLTIQRTQQEDSAVYLCASSLGQAGQGGETQYFGPGTRLLVL.

The chain links TRBV5-1 to TRBJ1-1; a possible D gene is TRBD1 (5 bases). Trimming removed 3 bases from V and 11 bases from J, with 20 bases in between. This CDR3 is built from 14 residues. Germline V gene sequence: CDR1 SGHRS, CDR2 YFSETQ. CDR3 sequence reads: CASSSGTEGSWAFF. The CDR3, as DNA: TGCGCCAGCAGCTCCGGGACTGAGGGAAGCTGGGCTTTCTTT. Combining the CDR3 with reference TRBV5-1 and TRBJ1-1 gives the whole variable domain KAGVTQTPRYLIKTRGQQVTLSCSPISGHRSVSWYQQTPGQGLQFLFEYFSETQRNKGNFPGRFSGRQFSNSRSEMNVSTLELGDSALYLCASSSGTEGSWAFFGQGTRLTVV.

This clone appeared a single time. This rearrangement joins TRBV7-2 to TRBJ2-1, with 8 bases fitting TRBD2. CDR1 is SGHTA and CDR2 is FQGNSA in the germline V gene. The CDR3 extends over 14 amino acids. J lost 12 bases, V lost 11 bases, and 18 bases had no gene match. In DNA, the CDR3 is TGTGCCTCGGGAGCGGGAGACCCGAGTTTAAGGCAGTTCTTC. It specifies CASGAGDPSLRQFF.

The chain is built from TRBV25-1 and TRBJ2-7, with D possibly being TRBD2 (6 bases). Trimming pared 1 base from V and 0 bases from J, leaving 10 bases between. CDR3 length: 15 residues. The V gene's germline CDR1 is MGHDK and CDR2 SYGVNS. The CDR3 region has the DNA TGTGCCAGCAGTGAATGTTGGAGGGACTCCTACGAGCAGTACTTC. Protein: CASSECWRDSYEQYF.

The chain is built from TRBV5-1 and TRBJ2-3, with unresolved D. V lost 0 bases, J lost 0 bases, and 11 bases lay in between. The length of the CDR3 is 16 residues. Germline V gene sequence: CDR1 SGHRS, CDR2 YFSETQ. The CDR3 bases are TGCGCCAGCAGCTTGGGGTGGGGTGGTAGCACAGATACGCAGTATTTT. It codes for CASSLGWGGSTDTQYF.

The V and J genes are TRBV5-6 and TRBJ2-3, with 9 bases fitting TRBD1. CDR1 is SGHDT and CDR2 is YYEEEE in the germline V gene. The ends lost 2 bases at V and 1 base at J; junction bases unmatched: 5. The CDR3 is 16 residues long. CDR3 bases: TGTGCCAGCAGCTTACAGGGGGCGCGTCGCACAGATACGCAGTATTTT. Its translation: CASSLQGARRTDTQYF.

V is TRBV28 and J is TRBJ2-7; 8 bases match TRBD2. Germline CDR1 is MDHEN and CDR2 is SYDVKM. The junction had 6 bases not matched to a gene; V was cut back by 1 base and J by 4 bases. The CDR3 has 15 amino acids. CDR3: CASSLLMGLDYEQYF. DNA of the CDR3: TGTGCCAGCAGTTTATTAATGGGACTAGATTACGAGCAGTACTTC.

The V gene is TRBV7-9, the J gene TRBJ2-2, with a possible D match to TRBD1 (5 bases). The germline V gene encodes CDR1 SEHNR and CDR2 FQNEAQ (reference sequence). The CDR3 extends over 17 amino acids. V lost 2 bases and J 6 bases, leaving 19 bases between the germline ends. The CDR3 protein is CASSLRLRTTVPGELFF. CDR3 sequence (DNA): TGTGCCAGCAGCTTAAGGTTGAGGACGACAGTACCCGGGGAGCTGTTTTTT.

This clone appeared a single time. The rearrangement uses TRBV27 and TRBJ1-6; D unclear. With 6 bases removed from V and 9 bases from J, the gap between germline ends came to 15 bases. Germline CDR1 and CDR2: MNHEY and SMNVEV (reference sequence). The CDR3 has 14 residues. CDR3 in amino acids: CASSPGPNFSPLHF. Written as DNA, the CDR3 is TGTGCCAGCAGCCCCGGACCCAATTTTTCACCCCTCCACTTT.

J is TRBJ1-5 and V is TRBV6-1; the D is unclear. The CDR3 contains 15 residues. The germline CDR1 and CDR2 sequences are MNHNS and SASEGT. The V and J ends lost 2 bases and 0 bases respectively, with 8 bases between them. The CDR3 nucleotides read TGTGCCAGCAGTGAACAGGTGCATAGCAATCAGCCCCAGCATTTT. It codes for CASSEQVHSNQPQHF.